Following are 28 T cell receptor beta chains from one sample sequenced in a study of OX40 agonist ivuxolimab in advanced cancers. Using immunoSEQ multiplex PCR, the repertoire was profiled, and TCRdb retains in-frame clones only, with some absent. The sample has around 150,000 clones; more than 85% are singletons. The source material was CD4+ or CD8+ T cells sorted from blood, sampled in a trial of the OX40 agonist ivuxolimab. The receptors shown here come from an adult with an advanced solid tumor such as melanoma, head and neck, liver or kidney cancer.

V gene TRBV7-8 combines with J gene TRBJ1-5; D call uncertain. CDR1 SGHVS and CDR2 FQNEAQ come from the germline V gene. V was cut by 1 base and J by 0 bases, with 10 bases left in between. The CDR3 extends over 16 amino acids. The CDR3 DNA follows: TGTGCCAGCAGCTTAGGGACGAGGATTAGCAATCAGCCCCAGCATTTT. This gives the protein CASSLGTRISNQPQHF.

V and J are TRBV5-4 and TRBJ2-1; no clear D. Trimming shortened V by 0 bases and J by 8 bases, and 6 bases separated the two germline ends. The CDR3 contains 12 residues. The germline CDR1 and CDR2 sequences are SGHNT and YYREEE (reference sequence). CDR3 nucleotide sequence: TGTGCCAGCAGCTTGGCTTTTGATGAGCAGTTCTTC. Translation: CASSLAFDEQFF.

The rearrangement uses TRBV30 and TRBJ2-4, with D unclear. Deletions cut 4 bases from V and 4 bases from J, with 8 bases between. The CDR3 is 12 amino acids. Germline lookup yields CDR1 GTSNPN and CDR2 SVGIG (reference sequence). The CDR3 bases are TGTGCCTGGACGCCACGTAAAAACATTCAGTACTTC. Protein product: CAWTPRKNIQYF.

The chain has TRBV5-6 and TRBJ2-7; weak D call: TRBD2 (5 bases). Deletions cut 4 bases from V and 2 bases from J, with 16 bases between. The CDR3 loop spans 15 amino acids. Germline V CDR1 and CDR2: SGHDT, YYEEEE. In nucleotides, the CDR3 is TGTGCCAGCAGCCGGGATGATGGCGGCACCTACGAGCAGTACTTC. Amino acid sequence: CASSRDDGGTYEQYF.

The chain joins TRBV6-5 to TRBJ2-7; 7 bases line up with TRBD1. CDR3 length equals 15 residues. In germline, CDR1 is MNHEY, CDR2 SVGAGI. V trimming: 5 bases; J trimming: 0 bases; junction bases outside the gene matches: 7. CDR3 loop: CASSPLGQHSYEQYF. DNA for the CDR3: TGTGCCAGCAGTCCCCTGGGACAGCACTCCTACGAGCAGTACTTC.

The V gene is TRBV13, the J gene TRBJ2-7; no clear D gene. Germline CDR1 and CDR2: PRHDT and FYEKMQ (reference sequence). Between the trimmed V and J ends, which lost 1 base and 4 bases, there was a span of 14 bases. The CDR3 consists of 15 residues. CDR3: CASSLEARRPYEQYF. DNA for the CDR3: TGTGCCAGCAGCTTAGAGGCCAGGCGCCCTTACGAGCAGTACTTC. The whole variable domain, filled in from reference TRBV13 and TRBJ2-7, reads AAGVIQSPRHLIKEKRETATLKCYPIPRHDTVYWYQQGPGQDPQFLISFYEKMQSDKGSIPDRFSAQQFSDYHSELNMSSLELGDSALYFCASSLEARRPYEQYFGPGTRLTVT.

The gene calls are TRBV6-4 and TRBJ1-2; no reliable D call. Trimming removed 0 bases from V and 4 bases from J, with 6 bases in between. This CDR3 spans 13 amino acids. Germline assignment: CDR1 MRHNA and CDR2 SNTAGT. CDR3 bases: TGTGCCAGCAGTGACTCTGGGAGCTATGGCTACACCTTC. This codes for CASSDSGSYGYTF.

This clone was found a few times. The chain joins TRBV7-6 to TRBJ1-5; 8 positions agree with TRBD1. The CDR3 is 15 residues long. V was pared by 3 bases and J by 7 bases, with 8 bases of the junction left unmatched. The germline CDR1 and CDR2 sequences are SGHVS and FNYEAQ. The CDR3 nucleotides are TGTGCCAGCAGCTTTGGGACAGGAGGCGAGCAGCCCCAGCATTTT. Encoded protein: CASSFGTGGEQPQHF.

This chain connects TRBV6-1 to TRBJ2-1; no clear D. V lost 6 bases and J lost 6, with 6 bases in between. The CDR3 is made up of 11 amino acids. Germline CDR1 MNHNS, CDR2 SASEGT. DNA of the CDR3: TGTGCCAGCAGCGGCCCCAATGAGCAGTTCTTC. Its translation is CASSGPNEQFF.

The chain is built from TRBV28 and TRBJ2-3, with 12 bases aligning to TRBD2. CDR3 length equals 18 residues. The V gene end was trimmed by 6 bases and the J gene end by 1 base; junction bases not matched to a gene: 11. CDR1 and CDR2 (germline): MDHEN, SYDVKM. The CDR3 nucleotides are TGTGCCAGCAGCCCCGAGAAGACTAGCGGGAGAGGCACAGATACGCAGTATTTT. As protein: CASSPEKTSGRGTDTQYF. The full variable domain, with the rest looked up from reference TRBV28 and TRBJ2-3, is DVKVTQSSRYLVKRTGEKVFLECVQDMDHENMFWYRQDPGLGLRLIYFSYDVKMKEKGDIPEGYSVSREKKERFSLILESASTNQTSMYLCASSPEKTSGRGTDTQYFGPGTRLTVL.

This rearrangement joins TRBV10-2 to TRBJ2-5, with 10 bases aligning to TRBD1. Germline CDR1 and CDR2: WSHSY and SAAADI. This CDR3 has 19 residues. The ends lost 4 bases at V and 5 bases at J; junction bases unmatched: 19. The CDR3 DNA reads TGCGCCAGCAGTGGGATAATGGGACAGGGGTTTAGAAAGGATGAGACCCAGTACTTC. It yields the protein CASSGIMGQGFRKDETQYF.

The gene calls are TRBV18 and TRBJ2-1; no reliable D call. CDR1 and CDR2 (germline): KGHSH, LQKENI. The CDR3 is 12 residues long. Between the trimmed V and J ends, which lost 3 bases and 4 bases, there was a span of 4 bases. The CDR3 DNA follows: TGTGCCAGCTCACCCGAATACAATGAGCAGTTCTTC. It encodes CASSPEYNEQFF.

CDR3 in DNA: TGTGCCAGCAGCGCCGGACAGATAAACACTGAAGCTTTCTTT. Encoded protein: CASSAGQINTEAFF. The chain carries TRBV9 and TRBJ1-1; D perhaps matches TRBD1 (6 bases). The CDR3 loop spans 14 amino acids. V lost 3 bases, J lost 2 bases, and 11 bases lay in between. The germline CDR1 and CDR2 sequences are SGDLS and YYNGEE.

The gene calls are TRBV15 and TRBJ2-7, with 9 bases matching TRBD1. Per the germline V gene, CDR1 is LNHNV and CDR2 is YYDKDF (reference sequence). With 5 bases clipped from V and 12 bases from J, the junction kept 5 bases outside the gene matches. The CDR3 has 11 amino acids. The CDR3 coding sequence is TGTGCCACCAGCCCGGGGACAGGGATGTACTTC. This translates into CATSPGTGMYF.

The chain employs TRBV11-3 and TRBJ1-5; D is unclear. The CDR3 sequence is 16 residues long. V was clipped by 5 bases and J by 2 bases, with 16 bases between them. CDR1 is SGHNT and CDR2 is YENEEA in the germline V gene. The CDR3 nucleotides are TGTGCCAGCAGCCCGGACTACCTAATAGGCAATCAGCCCCAGCATTTT. Residues: CASSPDYLIGNQPQHF.

This chain links TRBV5-1 with TRBJ2-3, with a possible D match to TRBD2 (5 bases). The length of the CDR3 is 13 residues. CDR1 SGHRS and CDR2 YFSETQ come from the germline V gene. Trimming pared 4 bases from V and 4 bases from J, leaving 10 bases between. CDR3 sequence reads: CASSRKLADTQYF. The CDR3 region has the DNA TGCGCCAGCAGCCGTAAACTAGCAGATACGCAGTATTTT. Full variable domain (missing parts from reference TRBV5-1 and TRBJ2-3): KAGVTQTPRYLIKTRGQQVTLSCSPISGHRSVSWYQQTPGQGLQFLFEYFSETQRNKGNFPGRFSGRQFSNSRSEMNVSTLELGDSALYLCASSRKLADTQYFGPGTRLTVL.

The chain combines TRBV28 with TRBJ2-7, with D possibly matching TRBD1 (6 bases). Germline values: CDR1 MDHEN, CDR2 SYDVKM. Trimming left V 1 base short and J 4 bases short, with 23 bases between. The length of the CDR3 is 18 residues. The chain's CDR3 is CASSLLGVGDMDVYEQYF. The DNA of the CDR3 is TGTGCCAGCAGTTTATTGGGGGTCGGGGACATGGACGTTTACGAGCAGTACTTC.

Worth noting for this clone: One end of the junction does not line up with germline, which may come from a read error. This chain connects TRBV28 to TRBJ2-7, with 8 bases that match TRBD1. CDR1 is MDHEN, CDR2 SYDVKM, per germline. The CDR3 loop spans 11 amino acids. CDR3 nucleotide sequence: TGTGCCAGCAGTTTAAGTAGGGGACAGGTCTTC. This codes for CASSLSRGQVF.

V is TRBV25-1 and J is TRBJ1-4; D remains ambiguous. The V end lost 3 bases, the J end lost 0 bases, and 8 bases lay between the germline ends. This CDR3 is built from 15 residues. Germline CDR1 and CDR2: MGHDK and SYGVNS. This chain's CDR3 is CASSELTATNEKLFF. CDR3 sequence (DNA): TGTGCCAGCAGTGAGCTCACCGCAACTAATGAAAAACTGTTTTTT.

V is TRBV18 and J is TRBJ2-2; D is perhaps TRBD1 (6 bases). The germline CDR1 and CDR2 sequences are KGHSH and LQKENI. The CDR3 contains 16 residues. The V gene lost 5 bases and the J gene lost 5 bases, with 18 bases spanning the gap. The CDR3 here is CASSTPTNRDTGELFF. CDR3 coding DNA: TGTGCCAGCTCAACTCCTACGAACAGGGATACCGGGGAGCTGTTTTTT.

This chain links TRBV4-1 with TRBJ2-2; TRBD2 matches at 10 bases. With 0 bases clipped from V and 3 bases from J, the junction kept 13 bases outside the gene matches. This CDR3 is 20 amino acids long. Germline assignment: CDR1 MGHRA and CDR2 YSYEKL. The CDR3 sequence is CASSQDPSRLAGDHTGELFF. The DNA of the CDR3 is TGCGCCAGCAGCCAAGATCCCTCTAGGCTAGCGGGGGATCACACCGGGGAGCTGTTTTTT.

V gene TRBV29-1 combines with J gene TRBJ2-3; 9 bases line up with TRBD2. The germline V gene has CDR1 SQVTM and CDR2 ANQGSEA. There are 19 residues in the CDR3. V shed 6 bases, J shed 4 bases, and the junction held 23 bases outside the gene matches. In nucleotides, the CDR3 is TGCAGCGTCCGCAGACGCGAGCGGGAGGATCTCCTTTCGGCAGATACGCAGTATTTT. It specifies CSVRRREREDLLSADTQYF.

The table lists this clone with a count of one. The chain recombines TRBV19 with TRBJ1-2, with D possibly being TRBD1 (6 bases). V was pared by 6 bases and J by 2 bases, with 10 bases between. This CDR3 contains 13 residues. Per germline, CDR1 LNHDA and CDR2 SQIVND (reference sequence). The CDR3 loop is CASRWQGNYGYTF. In nucleotides, the CDR3 is TGTGCCAGTAGATGGCAGGGGAACTATGGCTACACCTTC. The full variable domain, in which reference TRBV19 and TRBJ1-2 provide the parts outside the CDR3, is DGGITQSPKYLFRKEGQNVTLSCEQNLNHDAMYWYRQDPGQGLRLIYYSQIVNDFQKGDIAEGYSVSREKKESFPLTVTSAQKNPTAFYLCASRWQGNYGYTFGSGTRLTVV.

About this clone itself: Compared with germline, one end of the junction differs, possibly owing to a read error. The J gene is TRBJ2-3, the V gene TRBV6-1, with a possible D match to TRBD2 (7 bases). Germline assignment: CDR1 MNHNS and CDR2 SASEGT. The CDR3 covers 18 residues. The DNA for the CDR3 is TGTGCCATCAGTGAAGGGGGGAGGGCCTGGAAAGAAGGAGATACGCAGTATTTT. This encodes CAISEGGRAWKEGDTQYF.

The genes are TRBV4-3 and TRBJ2-2; D could derive from TRBD1 or TRBD2 (5 bases each). CDR3 size: 16 residues. Trimming pared 2 bases from V and 6 bases from J, leaving 16 bases between. Germline V gene lookup returns CDR1 LGHNA and CDR2 YSLEER. For the CDR3, the DNA is TGCGCCAGCAGCCAATTTGCCACGGGGCGGGCCGGGGAGCTGTTTTTT. Translated: CASSQFATGRAGELFF.

The chain employs TRBV10-3 and TRBJ2-1; the match to TRBD2 covers 16 bases. Trimming cost V 3 bases and J 8 bases; bases outside gene matches: 13. This CDR3 is 19 amino acids long. Per germline, CDR1 ENHRY and CDR2 SYGVKD. The CDR3: CAISEFGTSGRAGVYEQFF. In DNA, the CDR3 is TGTGCCATCAGTGAATTTGGGACTAGCGGGAGGGCGGGGGTCTATGAGCAGTTCTTC.

The chain has TRBV9 and TRBJ2-2, with 7 bases fitting TRBD2. This CDR3 region has 15 residues. J gave up 6 bases and V 4 bases, and 9 bases lay outside the gene matches. Germline V CDR1 and CDR2: SGDLS, YYNGEE. CDR3 DNA sequence: TGTGCCAGCAGCCAGGGAGGGGCCGGGGCCGGGGAGCTGTTTTTT. This gives the protein CASSQGGAGAGELFF.

V and J are TRBV5-6 and TRBJ1-4; unclear D gene. Between the trimmed V and J ends, which lost 2 bases and 5 bases, there was a span of 4 bases. This CDR3 comprises 12 residues. CDR1 is SGHDT and CDR2 is YYEEEE in the germline V gene. The CDR3 nucleotides are TGTGCCAGCAGCTTTCAGAATGAAAAACTGTTTTTT. It specifies CASSFQNEKLFF.